This T cell receptor beta chain was sequenced for a study of T cells in Graves' hyperthyroidism and ophthalmopathy. Study overall: At initial diagnosis, before any treatment had begun, peripheral blood was obtained.

It was approximately 9.4 ml of fresh peripheral blood that supplied the PBMCs. Amplification yielded TCR beta CDR3 regions, with RNA transcripts as the source. In the first-round RT-PCR of the TCR CDR3, the HTBI primer set was used. TCRdb independently ran MiXCR on the multiplex PCR reads; one entry per CDR3 protein. The sample lists around 450,000 distinct CDR3 sequences, 15% to 17% occurring once. Notes on the study in general: Researchers report that a 13 V-J model separated ophthalmopathy from stable hyperthyroidism. Blood also contained most expanded thyroid clonotypes above 0.001.

As for this clonotype: Its antigen is not identified.

Germline lookup yields CDR1 LNHDA and CDR2 SQIVND (reference sequence). CDR3 size: 15 residues. V lost 10 bases and J lost 9, with 22 bases in between. The chain employs TRBV19 and TRBJ1-6, with unresolved D. Sequencing was carried out using blood. This receptor was obtained from a woman aged 18-29 years with Graves' hyperthyroidism. The CDR3 DNA reads TGTGCCACCAAACCCTCCAGTTCTGGCGGTTCACCCCTCCACTTT. Protein: CATKPSSSGGSPLHF.